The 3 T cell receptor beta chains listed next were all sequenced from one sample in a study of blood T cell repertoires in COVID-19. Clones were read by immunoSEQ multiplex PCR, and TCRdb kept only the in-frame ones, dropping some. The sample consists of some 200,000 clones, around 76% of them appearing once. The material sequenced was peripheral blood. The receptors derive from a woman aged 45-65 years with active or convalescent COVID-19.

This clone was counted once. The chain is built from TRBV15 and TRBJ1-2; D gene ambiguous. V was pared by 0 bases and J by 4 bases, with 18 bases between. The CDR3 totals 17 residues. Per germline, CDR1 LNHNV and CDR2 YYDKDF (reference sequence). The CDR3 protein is CATSRDTVPQYSYGYTF. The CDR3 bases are TGTGCCACCAGCAGAGATACCGTTCCTCAGTACAGCTATGGCTACACCTTC.

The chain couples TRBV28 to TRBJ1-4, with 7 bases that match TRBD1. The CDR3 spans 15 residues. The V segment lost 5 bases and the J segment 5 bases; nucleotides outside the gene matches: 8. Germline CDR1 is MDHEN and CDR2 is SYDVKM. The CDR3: CASSGTGAGNEKLFF. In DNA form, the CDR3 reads TGTGCCAGCAGTGGCACAGGGGCTGGGAATGAAAAACTGTTTTTT.

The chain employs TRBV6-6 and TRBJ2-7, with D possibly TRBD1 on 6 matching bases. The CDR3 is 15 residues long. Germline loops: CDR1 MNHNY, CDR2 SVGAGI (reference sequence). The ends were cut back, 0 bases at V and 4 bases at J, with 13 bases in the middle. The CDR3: CASSYSILQGYEQYF. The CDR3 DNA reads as TGTGCCAGCAGTTACTCGATACTACAGGGTTACGAGCAGTACTTC.